This record concerns one T cell receptor (beta chain) sequence. Its antigen specificity is not known. No base quality values were provided; no much bigger clone lies one nucleotide off. This entry comes from a study of blood T cell repertoires in COVID-19 (dated by TCRdb to the early 2020s). A note on the overall study: Samples from collaborators originated in the United States, Italy and Spain and spanned both the acute and convalescent phases of COVID-19. The prospective study material was composed of cDNA or gDNA derived from T cells, B-cell-depleted T cells, or PBMCs. Deeply sampled blood TCRbeta repertoires from subjects exposed to, actively infected with, or recovered from COVID-19 were included in the dataset. The repertoires were made available in a free public database intended to serve as a resource for research on the immune response to SARS-CoV-2. Samples came from the ongoing ImmuneRACE study (first 160 participants) plus 1,254 subjects from 6 global collaborators. Sample metadata almost always included a de-identified subject ID, COVID-19 status, age in years and sex. Where available, HLA class I and class II types were taken from metadata supplied by the sample provider and were not determined by assay-based typing. Results the study describes overall, beyond this receptor: The amount of clinical and demographic metadata varied by source and participant and was provided uncurated.

TCRbeta CDR3 regions were amplified from genomic DNA by means of the immunoSEQ Assay, a bias-controlled multiplex PCR. Concerning the study's data processing: The number of nucleated cells in each sample was estimated by amplification of reference gene primers within the assay. Sequence reads were collapsed and filtered to measure the absolute abundance of every unique TCRbeta CDR3 rearrangement. Productive Simpson clonality was computed per sample as the square root of Simpson's diversity index over productive rearrangements. Imported from immuneACCESS, the table was reduced by TCRdb to in-frame sequences with V and J called. These copies leave out some clones; in studies compared against another copy, an unresolved V gene accounts for under half, and the cause of the remainder is not known. V and J calls and clone size are copied from that table; D and trimming were computed from the DNA. Within this sample are some 260,000 clones, with about four fifths of them counted one time only. 3.1% of the sample is in the top ten clones.

According to the germline V gene, CDR1 reads SGHAT and CDR2 reads FQNNGV. Cut back by 4 bases and 4 bases, the V and J ends lie 17 bases apart. Spanning cysteine to phenylalanine, the CDR3 consists of 15 amino acids. Kept here is only the CDR3 DNA, which spans 45 bases and is read in frame from base 1. The collaborating institutions used their own protocols to collect whole blood in K2EDTA tubes. Collaborator samples were shipped for TCRbeta analysis as frozen whole blood, isolated PBMCs, or DNA extracted from either sample type. The rearrangement joined TRBV11-2 to TRBJ2-7; the D gene is perhaps TRBD1, from 6 matching bases. The sequence was collected from a young woman with acute or convalescent COVID-19. Sequencing input: peripheral blood. In nucleotide form, the sequence is TGTGCCAGCAGCTCAAACCAAGGACAGTGGTACGAGCAGTACTTC. Protein translation: CASSSNQGQWYEQYF.